What follows are 8 T cell receptor beta chains derived from one specimen sequenced in a study of identical twins. TCRdb reprocessed the 5' RACE reads via MiXCR and lists one record per CDR3 protein. The table shows some 760,000 distinct CDR3 sequences, with about 20% occurring only once. In addition, the sample was reused for a study of T cells expressing NK-cell markers.

Input material: PBMCs. The receptors were gathered from a woman between 18 and 29 years old in good health.

The sample holds many counts of this clonotype. DNA for the CDR3: TGCAGCGTTTCAGCGCAGGGGGACGGCAATCAGCCCCAGCATTTT. Its translation is CSVSAQGDGNQPQHF. The rearrangement joins TRBV29-1 to TRBJ1-5, with 7 bases fitting TRBD1. The CDR3 has 15 residues. Looked up from germline, CDR1 is SQVTM and CDR2 is ANQGSEA. V shed 5 bases, J shed 2 bases, and the junction held 9 bases outside the gene matches. Based on the CDR3 plus reference TRBV29-1 and TRBJ1-5, the full variable domain is SAVISQKPSRDICQRGTSLTIQCQVDSQVTMMFWYRQQPGQSLTLIATANQGSEATYESGFVIDKFPISRPNLTFSTLTVSNMSPEDSSIYLCSVSAQGDGNQPQHFGDGTRLSIL.

This clonotype was observed a few times. This chain connects TRBV5-4 to TRBJ2-5; perhaps TRBD2 as D (5 bases). This CDR3 is built from 16 residues. V lost 3 bases and J 4 bases, leaving 19 bases between the germline ends. Germline V gene sequence: CDR1 SGHNT, CDR2 YYREEE (reference sequence). The CDR3 coding sequence is TGTGCCAGCAGCTCCACCCCCTACGGAGGCGGAGAGACCCAGTACTTC. It is translated as CASSSTPYGGGETQYF. The full variable domain, completed using reference TRBV5-4 and TRBJ2-5, is ETGVTQSPTHLIKTRGQQVTLRCSSQSGHNTVSWYQQALGQGPQFIFQYYREEENGRGNFPPRFSGLQFPNYSSELNVNALELDDSALYLCASSSTPYGGGETQYFGPGTRLLVL.

Here the CDR3 DNA reads TGTGCCAGCAGTTTCGGGCCTCCCAGTGAGCAGTTCTTC. Translating gives CASSFGPPSEQFF. The chain uses TRBV6-2 or TRBV6-3 and TRBJ2-1; D gene unclear. The CDR3 is 13 residues long. The V end was cut by 4 bases, the J end by 9 bases, with 13 bases between. Germline assignment: CDR1 MNHEY and CDR2 SVGEGT.

This clonotype has a handful of counts. The chain joins TRBV5-1 to TRBJ2-1, with 10 bases aligning to TRBD1. This CDR3 is built from 14 residues. Germline V gene sequence: CDR1 SGHRS, CDR2 YFSETQ. V was pared by 4 bases and J by 7 bases, with 5 bases of the junction left unmatched. In nucleotides, the CDR3 is TGCGCCAGCAGCAAGGACAGGGGGAGGAATGAGCAGTTCTTC. This codes for CASSKDRGRNEQFF.

This clonotype was counted a few times. This sequence joins TRBV5-1 and TRBJ2-1; 10 positions agree with TRBD1. Germline V gene lookup returns CDR1 SGHRS and CDR2 YFSETQ. This CDR3 is 16 amino acids long. Trimming removed 4 bases from V and 2 bases from J; junction bases left unmatched: 6. The CDR3 nucleotides are TGCGCCAGCAGCCCGTTCGGACAGGGGGCCTACAATGAGCAGTTCTTC. Translated: CASSPFGQGAYNEQFF. Based on the CDR3 plus reference TRBV5-1 and TRBJ2-1, the full variable domain is KAGVTQTPRYLIKTRGQQVTLSCSPISGHRSVSWYQQTPGQGLQFLFEYFSETQRNKGNFPGRFSGRQFSNSRSEMNVSTLELGDSALYLCASSPFGQGAYNEQFFGPGTRLTVL.

The rearrangement uses TRBV5-1 and TRBJ2-1; D is possibly TRBD2 (6 bases). This CDR3 region has 17 residues. Trimming cost V 0 bases and J 0 bases, with 13 bases left between them. Germline lookup yields CDR1 SGHRS and CDR2 YFSETQ. The CDR3 loop reads CASSLGSGSGSYNEQFF. CDR3 DNA: TGCGCCAGCAGCTTGGGGTCCGGGAGTGGCTCCTACAATGAGCAGTTCTTC.

This clonotype has a handful of counts. The chain uses TRBV14 and TRBJ2-2; D perhaps matches TRBD2 (6 bases). V dropped 2 bases and J dropped 7 bases, with 17 bases sitting between them. The length of the CDR3 is 16 residues. Germline CDR1 is SGHDN and CDR2 is FVKESK. This CDR3 is CASSQRTGERGGELFF. The DNA of the CDR3 is TGTGCCAGCAGCCAACGAACGGGAGAGAGGGGCGGGGAGCTGTTTTTT.

The chain recombines TRBV6-1 with TRBJ2-1, with D perhaps TRBD1 (6 bases). The CDR3 is 14 amino acids. V lost 10 bases and J 9 bases, leaving 22 bases between the germline ends. The germline CDR1 and CDR2 sequences are MNHNS and SASEGT. In nucleotides, the CDR3 is TGTGCCACCGCCCCGGAACCAGGGGTGCCTGAGCAGTTCTTC. Residues: CATAPEPGVPEQFF.